The 22 T cell receptor beta chains reported below all come from one sample, sequenced in a study of blood T cell repertoires in COVID-19. Repertoires were generated with immunoSEQ multiplex PCR, while TCRdb's copy carries only in-frame clones and drops some. In the table there are over 250,000 clones, roughly 80% of which are singletons. Sequencing used peripheral blood. Source of these receptors: a woman between 45 and 60 years old who had recovered from COVID-19.

Comments on this clone: At one end the junction does not follow the germline gene, possibly because of a read error. The rearrangement uses TRBV5-6 and TRBJ2-1, with 12 bases fitting TRBD2. This CDR3 is built from 15 residues. From germline, CDR1 is SGHDT and CDR2 YYEEEE. CDR3 in DNA: TGTGCCAGCAGCTTGGGAGCTAGCGGGAGGGCCTATGTTGTCTTC. Its translation: CASSLGASGRAYVVF. Drawing the rest from reference TRBV5-6 and TRBJ2-1, the complete variable domain is DAGVTQSPTHLIKTRGQQVTLRCSPKSGHDTVSWYQQALGQGPQFIFQYYEEEERQRGNFPDRFSGHQFPNYSSELNVNALLLGDSALYLCASSLGASGRAYVVFGPGTRLTVL.

This sequence joins TRBV19 and TRBJ1-1, with 10 bases fitting TRBD1. The germline CDR1 and CDR2 sequences are LNHDA and SQIVND (reference sequence). The ends lost 8 bases at V and 5 bases at J; junction bases unmatched: 8. The CDR3 is made up of 14 amino acids. The CDR3 region is CASWPGQGITEAFF. CDR3 in DNA: TGTGCCAGTTGGCCGGGACAGGGGATTACTGAAGCTTTCTTT.

The genes are TRBV9 and TRBJ2-1; TRBD1 matches at 9 bases. J was trimmed by 7 bases and V by 1 base; bases with no gene match: 9. Germline assignment: CDR1 SGDLS and CDR2 YYNGEE. The CDR3 is 16 residues long. The CDR3 DNA reads TGTGCCAGCAGCGTATCCGGGACAGGGTTTTGGAATGAGCAGTTCTTC. It codes for CASSVSGTGFWNEQFF.

V is TRBV6-5 and J is TRBJ2-1; the D gene is possibly TRBD1 (6 bases). The V end was cut by 7 bases, the J end by 6 bases, with 19 bases between. The CDR3 totals 15 residues. Germline V gene sequence: CDR1 MNHEY, CDR2 SVGAGI. DNA for the CDR3: TGTGCCAGCACTTTACGGAGGACAGTGGTCAATGAGCAGTTCTTC. As protein: CASTLRRTVVNEQFF.

The chain carries TRBV5-1 and TRBJ2-2; D unclear. Trimming pared 4 bases from V and 0 bases from J, leaving 13 bases between. Per the germline V gene, CDR1 is SGHRS and CDR2 is YFSETQ. The CDR3 consists of 16 residues. CDR3: CASSPGLDSNTGELFF. The CDR3 DNA sequence: TGCGCCAGCAGCCCCGGGTTAGATTCGAACACCGGGGAGCTGTTTTTT.

The chain has TRBV11-3 and TRBJ2-3, with 8 bases identical to TRBD2. V dropped 5 bases and J dropped 2; count of bases not matched to a gene: 12. Looked up from germline, CDR1 is SGHNT and CDR2 is YENEEA. The CDR3 spans 17 residues. The DNA of the CDR3 is TGTGCCAGCAGCCCTCGGTATAGCGGGAATTACACAGATACGCAGTATTTT. Amino acid sequence: CASSPRYSGNYTDTQYF.

This clone appeared a single time. The V gene is TRBV5-4, the J gene TRBJ2-3, with a weak D call TRBD2 (6 bases). CDR3 size: 15 residues. Germline assignment: CDR1 SGHNT and CDR2 YYREEE (reference sequence). The V end was cut by 8 bases, the J end by 4 bases, with 20 bases between. In DNA, the CDR3 is TGTGCCAGTAACCATGGGGGAGGAGGGGCAGATACGCAGTATTTT. This codes for CASNHGGGGADTQYF.

CDR3 DNA: TGTGCCAGCAGTTTAATCCGCGACAGGGGGGGCACTGAAGCTTTCTTT. Its translation is CASSLIRDRGGTEAFF. The rearrangement uses TRBV28 and TRBJ1-1; 9 bases map to TRBD1. Looked up from germline, CDR1 is MDHEN and CDR2 is SYDVKM. V lost 2 bases and J lost 4; bases outside the gene matches: 8. The CDR3 contains 16 residues.

The chain combines TRBV30 with TRBJ1-1, with TRBD1 matching over 7 bases. Germline CDR1 is GTSNPN and CDR2 is SVGIG (reference sequence). The CDR3 is 14 amino acids. V shed 4 bases and J 0 bases; nucleotides not matched to a gene: 5. For the CDR3, the DNA is TGTGCCTGGACTAGGGGGCATCTGAACACTGAAGCTTTCTTT. As protein: CAWTRGHLNTEAFF.

The chain links TRBV6-5 to TRBJ1-2, with TRBD1 identical over 8 bases. Trimming at V came to 6 bases and at J to 4 bases, leaving 7 bases not matched to a gene. This CDR3 has 14 residues. CDR1 and CDR2 (germline): MNHEY, SVGAGI. The CDR3 DNA reads as TGTGCCAGCAGCCCCCGGACAGGGACCTATGGCTACACCTTC. The encoded protein is CASSPRTGTYGYTF.

V and J are TRBV6-6 and TRBJ1-1, with a tentative D call TRBD1 (5 bases). CDR1 is MNHNY, CDR2 SVGAGI, per germline (reference sequence). V was shortened by 8 bases and J by 5 bases, with 12 bases between the two germline ends. The length of the CDR3 is 12 residues. CDR3 sequence: CASGGRGTEAFF. CDR3 in DNA: TGTGCCAGCGGTGGGCGGGGGACTGAAGCTTTCTTT.

The chain combines TRBV19 with TRBJ1-1; TRBD1 matches 11 bases. The V gene's germline CDR1 is LNHDA and CDR2 SQIVND (reference sequence). The V segment lost 3 bases and the J segment 7 bases; nucleotides outside the gene matches: 1. The CDR3 is 13 amino acids. CDR3 DNA sequence: TGTGCCAGTAGTATTGGGACAGGGGGTGAAGCTTTCTTT. It translates to CASSIGTGGEAFF.

This clone was counted between two and nine times. The CDR3 spells CASSLNEVGTGRHNEQFF. CDR3 sequence (DNA): TGTGCCAGCTCACTGAATGAGGTGGGGACAGGGCGACACAATGAGCAGTTCTTC. The gene calls are TRBV18 and TRBJ2-1, with TRBD1 identical over 9 bases. In germline, CDR1 is KGHSH, CDR2 LQKENI. This CDR3 has 18 residues. Trimming removed 4 bases from V and 5 bases from J; junction bases left unmatched: 15.

This clone was seen many times. The chain is built from TRBV7-9 and TRBJ2-3; TRBD1 agrees at 8 bases. Trimming at V came to 5 bases and at J to 1 base, leaving 11 bases not matched to a gene. CDR3 size: 17 residues. Germline-derived CDR1 and CDR2 are SEHNR and FQNEAQ (reference sequence). In DNA, the CDR3 is TGTGCCAGCAGCACGCAGGGGGCGCGGTCAGGCACAGATACGCAGTATTTT. This encodes CASSTQGARSGTDTQYF.

This clone was seen only once. The genes are TRBV5-1 and TRBJ2-1; 7 bases map to TRBD1. After removal of 0 bases from V and 6 bases from J, the junction contained 6 bases not matched to a gene. Germline V gives CDR1 SGHRS, CDR2 YFSETQ. This CDR3 has 15 amino acids. CDR3 loop: CASSLAGGELNEQFF. DNA of the CDR3: TGCGCCAGCAGCTTGGCAGGGGGAGAGCTCAATGAGCAGTTCTTC.

The CDR3 here is CASRNSNQPQHF. In DNA, the CDR3 is TGTGCCAGCCGTAATAGCAATCAGCCCCAGCATTTT. The chain couples TRBV28 to TRBJ1-5; D not certain. CDR1 is MDHEN, CDR2 SYDVKM, per germline. The CDR3 extends over 12 amino acids. Trimming removed 8 bases at V and 0 bases at J, with 5 bases between.

This clone is a singleton in its sample. The rearrangement links TRBV6-2 or TRBV6-3 to TRBJ2-1, with 7 bases matching TRBD2. The germline gives CDR1 MNHEY, CDR2 SVGEGT. This CDR3 region has 17 residues. V lost 4 bases to trimming and J lost 0 bases; unmatched junction nucleotides: 9. The DNA for the CDR3 is TGTGCCAGCAGTTCCCTAGCGGTCATAAGCTCCTACAATGAGCAGTTCTTC. Amino acid sequence: CASSSLAVISSYNEQFF.

J is TRBJ1-5 and V is TRBV6-1; TRBD1 agrees at 8 bases. In germline, CDR1 is MNHNS, CDR2 SASEGT. The V segment lost 0 bases and the J segment 6 bases; nucleotides outside the gene matches: 7. The CDR3 is 16 residues long. The CDR3 DNA reads as TGTGCCAGCAGTGAAGCCCGGACAGGGATGGGTCAGCCCCAGCATTTT. Encoded protein: CASSEARTGMGQPQHF.

This clone was counted a few times. Other DNA sequences of this sample code for an identical CDR3. V is TRBV28 and J is TRBJ2-7; 10 bases are a match to TRBD1. V was pared by 4 bases and J by 2 bases, with 2 bases of the junction left unmatched. Germline values: CDR1 MDHEN, CDR2 SYDVKM. The CDR3 totals 14 residues. Here the CDR3 reads CASSSGQGTYEQYF. CDR3 in DNA: TGTGCCAGCAGTTCGGGACAGGGGACCTACGAGCAGTACTTC.

V gene TRBV9 combines with J gene TRBJ1-6; D ambiguous. With 4 bases removed from V and 0 bases from J, the gap between germline ends came to 17 bases. CDR1 is SGDLS and CDR2 is YYNGEE in the germline V gene. The CDR3 totals 18 residues. CDR3 sequence reads: CASSPSRSRDSYNSPLHF. The CDR3 DNA sequence: TGTGCCAGCAGCCCCAGTCGGAGCCGCGACTCCTATAATTCACCCCTCCACTTT.

V usage is TRBV14 and J usage is TRBJ2-1; TRBD2 matches 8 bases. This CDR3 has 15 residues. Germline CDR1 and CDR2: SGHDN and FVKESK. V trimming: 4 bases; J trimming: 12 bases; junction bases outside the gene matches: 14. The CDR3 loop reads CASSPLQPGGAWQFF. In nucleotides, the CDR3 is TGTGCCAGCAGCCCACTCCAACCCGGGGGGGCGTGGCAGTTCTTC.

The V and J genes are TRBV7-9 and TRBJ1-5; 7 bases match TRBD1. The germline V gene encodes CDR1 SEHNR and CDR2 FQNEAQ (reference sequence). This CDR3 has 18 residues. V trimming: 4 bases; J trimming: 0 bases; junction bases outside the gene matches: 12. The CDR3 DNA is TGTGCCAGCAGCTACCGGGACAGAAGGAGTAATAGCAATCAGCCCCAGCATTTT. As protein: CASSYRDRRSNSNQPQHF.